Listed below are T cell receptor beta chains from one sample, sequenced in a study of cytomegalovirus exposure and HLA in healthy donors. The table came from immunoSEQ multiplex PCR; TCRdb's copy has only in-frame clones and leaves some out. The table includes 95,000 to 150,000 clones, 82% detected once. Source material: PBMCs. The receptors were gathered from a woman younger than 35 in good health and CMV-seronegative. Each CDR3 is given with its conserved first and last residue. A D gene is named only where the DNA matches it firmly. Not every row has a clone size; where given, it reads once, few, many or a size class.

>14|TRBV5-5|TRBJ2-7|few|TRBD1
CASSLVGQGYEQYF
TGTGCCAGCAGCTTGGTGGGACAGGGGTACGAGCAGTACTTC
>18|TRBV7-8|TRBJ1-2|.|TRBD1
CASSPLGQGALPNYGYTF
TGTGCCAGCAGCCCCCTGGGACAGGGGGCGCTTCCCAACTATGGCTACACCTTC
>12|TRBV6-5|TRBJ1-2|once|.
CASSYTVYGYTF
TGTGCCAGCAGTTACACGGTGTATGGCTACACCTTC
>17|TRBV4-2|TRBJ2-6|.|TRBD1
CASGGGQLLSGANVLTF
TGTGCCAGCGGTGGGGGACAGCTACTCTCTGGGGCCAACGTCCTGACTTTC
>16|TRBV4-1|TRBJ1-3|.|.
CASSLRGRDPGDTIYF
TGCGCCAGCAGCCTAAGAGGGAGGGATCCTGGAGACACCATATATTTT
>17|TRBV5-5|TRBJ1-4|few|TRBD1
CASSLFGLGGFNEKLFF
TGTGCCAGCAGCTTGTTTGGGTTAGGGGGCTTTAATGAAAAACTGTTTTTT
>14|TRBV6-6|TRBJ2-1|once|TRBD2
CASSYGGLADEQFF
TGTGCCAGCAGTTATGGGGGACTAGCAGATGAGCAGTTCTTC
>14|TRBV6-6|TRBJ1-5|.|.
CASSYLVGSQPQHF
TGTGCCAGCAGTTATTTGGTGGGGAGTCAGCCCCAGCATTTT
>12|TRBV11-2|TRBJ1-1|.|.
CASKAVGTEAFF
TGTGCCAGCAAAGCGGTGGGAACTGAAGCTTTCTTT
>19|TRBV19|TRBJ2-3|.|TRBD2
CASAPGGSGRASFLDTQYF
TGTGCCAGTGCCCCGGGAGGTAGCGGGAGGGCTTCCTTTTTGGATACGCAGTATTTT
>16|TRBV9|TRBJ1-1|.|.
CASSVVGATVNTEAFF
TGTGCCAGCAGCGTAGTAGGAGCGACGGTTAACACTGAAGCTTTCTTT
>17|TRBV18|TRBJ1-5|.|TRBD1
CASSPLDRGRGASPKHF
TGTGCCAGCTCACCCCTCGACAGGGGGCGAGGGGCATCACCTAAGCATTTT
>13|TRBV7-9|TRBJ2-5|.|.
CASSLGGVETQYF
TGTGCCAGCTCCCTGGGGGGAGTTGAGACCCAGTACTTC
>13|TRBV2|TRBJ1-1|.|.
CASSGGRGIEAFF
TGTGCCAGCAGTGGCGGCAGGGGAATTGAAGCTTTCTTT
>14|TRBV6-5|TRBJ1-5|once|.
CASSNRVGWEPQHF
TGTGCCAGCAGTAACCGGGTCGGATGGGAGCCCCAGCATTTT
>14|TRBV11-2|TRBJ1-2|.|.
CASSLGQADYGYTF
TGTGCCAGCAGCTTAGGACAAGCGGACTATGGCTACACCTTC
>16|TRBV7-8|TRBJ2-7|.|.
CASSSNLRVFAYEQYF
TGTGCCAGCAGCTCCAACCTGAGGGTCTTTGCTTACGAGCAGTACTTC
>15|TRBV2|TRBJ1-2|.|TRBD1
CASRALQGIGYGYTF
TGTGCCAGCAGGGCTCTACAGGGGATCGGCTATGGCTACACCTTC
>15|TRBV5-1|TRBJ2-1|.|TRBD2
CASSFGGSSYNEQFF
TGCGCCAGCAGCTTCGGCGGGAGCTCCTACAATGAGCAGTTCTTC
>15|TRBV6-5|TRBJ1-2|.|TRBD1
CASSYSTGEGYGYTF
TGTGCCAGCAGTTACTCGACAGGGGAGGGGTATGGCTACACCTTC
>12|TRBV5-4|TRBJ1-2|.|.
CASSLRPYGYTF
TGTGCCAGCAGCCTCAGGCCATATGGCTACACCTTC
>14|TRBV2|TRBJ2-5|.|TRBD1
CASSGQGKQETQYF
TGTGCCAGCAGTGGACAGGGGAAACAAGAGACCCAGTACTTC
>15|TRBV27|TRBJ1-4|.|.
CASSLLGATNEKLFF
TGTGCCAGCAGTTTATTAGGGGCAACTAATGAAAAACTGTTTTTT
>13|TRBV5-4|TRBJ2-5|.|.
CASSLPRQETQYF
TGTGCCAGCAGCCTCCCTAGACAAGAGACCCAGTACTTC
>18|TRBV5-6|TRBJ1-1|.|TRBD1
CASSFEPTGSPLGTEAFF
TGTGCCAGCAGCTTTGAGCCGACAGGGAGCCCCCTAGGTACTGAAGCTTTCTTT
>18|TRBV27|TRBJ2-3|.|TRBD2
CASSSGLAGWTSTDTQYF
TGTGCCAGCAGTTCCGGACTAGCGGGGTGGACTAGCACAGATACGCAGTATTTT
>14|TRBV5-1|TRBJ1-4|.|TRBD1
CASSFQGAGEKLFF
TGCGCCAGCAGCTTCCAGGGGGCTGGGGAAAAACTGTTTTTT
>14|TRBV4-1|TRBJ2-1|.|TRBD2
CASSDTSGYNEQFF
TGCGCCAGCAGCGATACTAGCGGATACAATGAGCAGTTCTTC
>14|TRBV5-4|TRBJ2-7|.|.
CASTFDPTTDWEYF
TGTGCCAGCACCTTCGACCCAACGACAGACTGGGAGTACTTC
>13|TRBV6-4|TRBJ1-1|.|TRBD1
CASARQGGTEAFF
TGTGCCAGCGCCAGACAGGGGGGGACTGAAGCTTTCTTT
>14|TRBV7-2|TRBJ2-7|few|.
CASSLVAWGSEQYF
TGTGCCAGCAGCTTAGTTGCGTGGGGCAGCGAGCAGTACTTC
>15|TRBV5-6|TRBJ2-7|.|.
CASSLLAGISYEQYF
TGTGCCAGCAGCTTGCTTGCGGGTATATCCTACGAGCAGTACTTC
>14|TRBV18|TRBJ2-2|.|TRBD2
CASSPQGLAGELFF
TGTGCCAGCTCACCACAGGGACTAGCGGGGGAGCTGTTTTTT
>16|TRBV30|TRBJ2-4|.|TRBD2
CAGNGLAGGHRDSQYF
TGTGCCGGAAATGGACTAGCGGGGGGCCATAGGGACAGTCAGTACTTC
>16|TRBV6-6|TRBJ2-2|.|TRBD2
CASCSEGRAGTGELFF
TGTGCCAGCTGCTCGGAGGGGAGGGCAGGCACCGGGGAGCTGTTTTTT
>15|TRBV4-1|TRBJ1-1|.|.
CASSQDRTANTEAFF
TGCGCCAGCAGCCAAGATCGGACTGCGAACACTGAAGCTTTCTTT
>14|TRBV21-1|TRBJ1-1|.|.
CASSAGGENTEAFF
TGTGCCAGCAGCGCGGGAGGAGAGAACACTGAAGCTTTCTTT
>15|TRBV5-1|TRBJ1-1|.|TRBD1
CASSLETGVNTEAFF
TGCGCCAGCAGCTTGGAGACAGGGGTGAACACTGAAGCTTTCTTT
>13|TRBV29-1|TRBJ1-1|.|.
CSVATGLETEAFF
TGCAGCGTCGCCACAGGGTTGGAAACTGAAGCTTTCTTT
>14|TRBV9|TRBJ1-5|.|TRBD1
CASSGGQGDQPQHF
TGTGCCAGCAGCGGGGGACAGGGGGATCAGCCCCAGCATTTT
>15|TRBV6-1|TRBJ2-7|.|.
CASRIPASLVYEQYF
TGTGCCAGCAGGATCCCGGCGAGTCTAGTCTACGAGCAGTACTTC
>13|TRBV6-1|TRBJ1-2|.|.
CASRSHFNYGYTF
TGTGCCAGCAGGAGTCATTTTAACTATGGCTACACCTTC
>13|TRBV18|TRBJ2-5|.|.
CASSPGITETQYF
TGTGCCAGCTCCCCGGGGATAACTGAGACCCAGTACTTC
>12|TRBV10-3|TRBJ2-7|.|.
CAISEVSYEQYF
TGTGCCATCAGTGAGGTATCCTACGAGCAGTACTTC
>13|TRBV6-6|TRBJ2-7|.|.
CASSYQGTDEQYF
TGTGCCAGCAGTTACCAGGGGACCGACGAGCAGTACTTC
>14|TRBV4-1|TRBJ1-6|.|.
CASSQVNGGTPLHF
TGCGCCAGCAGCCAAGTAAACGGGGGGACACCCCTCCACTTT
>13|TRBV6-1|TRBJ1-4|.|.
CASTNWAGEKLFF
TGTGCCAGCACCAACTGGGCTGGTGAAAAACTGTTTTTT
>16|TRBV6-5|TRBJ2-2|.|.
CASSLEGIPNTGELFF
TGTGCCAGCAGTTTGGAGGGAATTCCGAACACCGGGGAGCTGTTTTTT
>13|TRBV9|TRBJ2-5|.|TRBD2
CASSPRLAETQYF
TGTGCCAGCAGCCCCCGACTAGCGGAGACCCAGTACTTC
>15|TRBV6-1|TRBJ1-4|.|.
CASSAAGVRGEKLFF
TGTGCCAGCAGTGCCGCAGGGGTTAGGGGTGAAAAACTGTTTTTT
>15|TRBV5-1|TRBJ1-4|.|.
CASSLTGMANEKLFF
TGCGCCAGCAGCTTAACAGGGATGGCTAATGAAAAACTGTTTTTT
>13|TRBV6-5|TRBJ1-5|.|.
CASSYSAVQPQHF
TGTGCCAGCAGTTACTCGGCCGTTCAGCCCCAGCATTTT
>15|TRBV6-6|TRBJ1-1|.|.
CASSQAGSMNTEAFF
TGTGCCAGCAGTCAAGCGGGATCGATGAACACTGAAGCTTTCTTT
>14|TRBV7-9|TRBJ1-3|.|.
CASSLASAGNTIYF
TGTGCCAGCAGCTTAGCCAGTGCAGGAAACACCATATATTTT
>17|TRBV27|TRBJ1-2|.|TRBD1
CASSPLGTAHQYYGYTF
TGTGCCAGCAGTCCCCTCGGGACAGCTCACCAGTACTATGGCTACACCTTC